The 5 T cell receptor beta chains given below trace back to one sample, sequenced in a study of blood T cell repertoires in COVID-19. Sequencing was performed with immunoSEQ multiplex PCR; in TCRdb, only in-frame clones are kept and a portion is missing. The top ten hold around 4% of the sample, which has 90,000 to 130,000 clones, approximately 82% seen once. The sequenced sample was peripheral blood. These receptors all come from a woman older than 75 with acute or convalescent COVID-19.

This CDR3 reads CASSDLAGGPPADNEQFF. CDR3 coding DNA: TGTGCCAGCAGTGACCTAGCGGGAGGGCCTCCGGCCGACAATGAGCAGTTCTTC. J is TRBJ2-1 and V is TRBV6-1; TRBD2 agrees at 12 bases. Germline V gives CDR1 MNHNS, CDR2 SASEGT. The ends lost 3 bases at V and 5 bases at J; junction bases unmatched: 11. This CDR3 is 18 amino acids long.

The chain combines TRBV18 with TRBJ1-3; 7 nucleotides line up with TRBD1. Germline CDR1 and CDR2: KGHSH and LQKENI. V was pared by 8 bases and J by 0 bases, with 4 bases of the junction left unmatched. The CDR3 is 14 residues long. The CDR3 nucleotides are TGTGCCAGCAGGGACAGTCCCTCTGGAAACACCATATATTTT. It specifies CASRDSPSGNTIYF.

The chain employs TRBV4-1 and TRBJ2-7; 7 positions match TRBD2. V gave up 0 bases and J gave up 5 bases; unmatched junction bases: 10. Germline CDR1 reads MGHRA; CDR2 reads YSYEKL. The CDR3 covers 16 residues. CDR3 in DNA: TGCGCCAGCAGCCAAGATAGGGGACTAAAAGGGCACGAGCAGTACTTC. Translation: CASSQDRGLKGHEQYF.

The chain employs TRBV7-8 and TRBJ1-6; maybe TRBD1 (6 bases). The CDR3 loop spans 18 amino acids. Trimming took 5 bases from V and 6 from J, leaving 23 bases between them. Germline CDR1 and CDR2: SGHVS and FQNEAQ. For the CDR3, the DNA is TGTGCCAGCAGCCCAATGCCGGGCAGGGGAACATCTAATTCACCCCTCCACTTT. Translating it yields CASSPMPGRGTSNSPLHF.

The V gene is TRBV6-2 or TRBV6-3, the J gene TRBJ1-6, with unresolved D. Germline CDR1 MNHEY, CDR2 SVGEGT. The CDR3 is 13 amino acids. V lost 2 bases and J 10 bases, leaving 9 bases between the germline ends. The CDR3 nucleotides are TGTGCCAGCAGTTACCAGGTCTGGTCACCCCTCCACTTT. Amino acids: CASSYQVWSPLHF.